These 14 T cell receptor beta chains originate from one sample sequenced in a study of shared clonotypes between healthy human individuals. Produced via immunoSEQ multiplex PCR; TCRdb's table is partial and in-frame only. The data contain some 1,400,000 clones, over 95% of them seen just once; the ten biggest clones take up about 1.2%. Sequenced sample: naive CD4+ T cells sorted from blood. Stated subset: CD45RA+ positively selected. All receptors come from a man aged 25-45 years in good health.

The chain carries TRBV27 and TRBJ2-3; no clear D. The CDR3 sequence is 13 residues long. Between the trimmed V and J ends, which lost 2 bases and 6 bases, there was a span of 9 bases. CDR1 MNHEY and CDR2 SMNVEV come from the germline V gene (reference sequence). In nucleotides, the CDR3 is TGTGCCAGCAGTTTAGTCGGTTCGGATACGCAGTATTTT. It codes for CASSLVGSDTQYF.

This chain connects TRBV7-3 to TRBJ1-3, with TRBD1 as a possible D gene (5 bases). This CDR3 is 15 amino acids long. The V gene lost 5 bases and the J gene lost 0 bases, with 11 bases spanning the gap. CDR1 and CDR2 from the germline V gene are SGHTA and FQGTGA. In nucleotides, the CDR3 is TGTGCCAGCAGCGCCGGGACGGACTCTGGAAACACCATATATTTT. This gives the protein CASSAGTDSGNTIYF. The full variable domain, completed using reference TRBV7-3 and TRBJ1-3, is GAGVSQTPSNKVTEKGKYVELRCDPISGHTALYWYRQSLGQGPEFLIYFQGTGAADDSGLPNDRFFAVRPEGSVSTLKIQRTERGDSAVYLCASSAGTDSGNTIYFGEGSWLTVV.

This clone has just one count. The genes are TRBV28 and TRBJ2-7, with D unresolved. V was cut by 3 bases and J by 2 bases, with 8 bases left in between. This CDR3 is built from 13 residues. The germline gives CDR1 MDHEN, CDR2 SYDVKM. CDR3 loop: CASSFRLTYEQYF. CDR3 in DNA: TGTGCCAGCAGTTTCAGGCTGACCTACGAGCAGTACTTC.

This clone was seen only once. The genes are TRBV19 and TRBJ2-7, with D possibly being TRBD1 or TRBD2 (5 bases each). V lost 3 bases, J lost 0 bases, and 21 bases lay in between. CDR1 is LNHDA, CDR2 SQIVND, per germline (reference sequence). This CDR3 has 18 residues. CDR3 protein: CASSISAATRTFSYEQYF. The CDR3 DNA reads TGTGCCAGTAGTATTTCGGCCGCAACTAGGACATTCTCCTACGAGCAGTACTTC.

The chain joins TRBV15 to TRBJ2-7; D ambiguous. The CDR3 has 17 residues. The germline V gene encodes CDR1 LNHNV and CDR2 YYDKDF (reference sequence). Trimming pared 0 bases from V and 2 bases from J, leaving 17 bases between. The CDR3, as DNA: TGTGCCACCAGCAGAGATCTGACGGCCAGATCGCCCTACGAGCAGTACTTC. Translation gives CATSRDLTARSPYEQYF.

A remark on this clone: The same CDR3 is also encoded by other DNA sequences in this sample. The chain employs TRBV10-1 and TRBJ2-2; 8 positions agree with TRBD2. V dropped 3 bases and J dropped 4; count of bases not matched to a gene: 1. Germline CDR1 WNHNN, CDR2 SYGVQD (reference sequence). The CDR3 has 14 amino acids. The CDR3 region is CASSERGGTGELFF. The CDR3 DNA is TGCGCCAGCAGTGAACGGGGGGGCACCGGGGAGCTGTTTTTT.

In its sample, this clone was seen once. This chain connects TRBV9 to TRBJ2-7, with D possibly TRBD1 on 5 matching bases. This CDR3 has 15 amino acids. Trimming left V 0 bases short and J 3 bases short, with 13 bases between. Germline V gene sequence: CDR1 SGDLS, CDR2 YYNGEE. This CDR3 reads CASSVAPRQGYEQYF. In nucleotides, the CDR3 is TGTGCCAGCAGCGTAGCCCCGCGGCAGGGCTACGAGCAGTACTTC.

The rearrangement links TRBV7-2 to TRBJ2-1; 7 nucleotides line up with TRBD2. This CDR3 is built from 17 residues. Trimming cost V 1 base and J 4 bases; bases outside gene matches: 10. The germline V gene encodes CDR1 SGHTA and CDR2 FQGNSA. CDR3 sequence: CASSLDALAADYNEQFF. The CDR3, as DNA: TGTGCCAGCAGCTTAGACGCCCTAGCGGCGGATTACAATGAGCAGTTCTTC.

The chain employs TRBV28 and TRBJ2-7; TRBD1 is a possible D gene (5 bases). The CDR3 spans 15 residues. V lost 6 bases and J 0 bases, leaving 15 bases between the germline ends. Per germline, CDR1 MDHEN and CDR2 SYDVKM. The CDR3 loop is CASRFSRTSSYEQYF. The CDR3 DNA reads as TGTGCCAGCAGGTTCAGCAGGACAAGCTCCTACGAGCAGTACTTC.

This clone was seen only a few times. This chain joins TRBV7-2 and TRBJ2-7; D unclear. CDR1 is SGHTA, CDR2 FQGNSA, per germline. The CDR3 consists of 12 residues. Trimming stripped 2 bases from V and 3 bases from J, with 5 bases between. In DNA form, the CDR3 reads TGTGCCAGCAGCTTAAGGCGCTACGAGCAGTACTTC. Its translation is CASSLRRYEQYF.

J is TRBJ2-7 and V is TRBV18; the D gene is possibly TRBD2 (5 bases). Trimming pared 4 bases from V and 1 base from J, leaving 23 bases between. Germline V lookup: CDR1 KGHSH, CDR2 LQKENI. The CDR3 has 18 residues. This CDR3 reads CASSQRAAGVIWSYEQYF. The CDR3 nucleotides read TGTGCCAGCTCACAACGAGCCGCCGGGGTAATTTGGTCCTACGAGCAGTACTTC.

The V and J genes are TRBV11-1 and TRBJ2-7; D may be TRBD1 (5 bases). CDR1 SGHAT and CDR2 FQDESV come from the germline V gene (reference sequence). This CDR3 has 17 amino acids. V was clipped by 0 bases and J by 0 bases, with 15 bases between them. The CDR3 spells CASSLAPQGRLSYEQYF. CDR3 nucleotides: TGTGCCAGCAGCTTAGCTCCCCAGGGCAGACTCTCCTACGAGCAGTACTTC.

To note about this clone: The sample has other DNA sequences that encode this CDR3 too. The CDR3 coding sequence is TGTGCCAGCAGTTTAAGGGGGTTCTCCTACGAGCAGTACTTC. It specifies CASSLRGFSYEQYF. The gene calls are TRBV27 and TRBJ2-7; D is perhaps TRBD1 (6 bases). The germline CDR1 and CDR2 sequences are MNHEY and SMNVEV (reference sequence). The V end was cut by 2 bases, the J end by 0 bases, with 8 bases between. This CDR3 has 14 residues.

The chain combines TRBV7-2 with TRBJ2-7; 11 positions agree with TRBD2. The CDR3 extends over 14 amino acids. V dropped 5 bases and J dropped 4; count of bases not matched to a gene: 4. Germline CDR1 reads SGHTA; CDR2 reads FQGNSA. The CDR3 loop is CASSVRLAGYEQYF. CDR3 DNA: TGTGCCAGCAGCGTAAGACTAGCGGGGTACGAGCAGTACTTC.